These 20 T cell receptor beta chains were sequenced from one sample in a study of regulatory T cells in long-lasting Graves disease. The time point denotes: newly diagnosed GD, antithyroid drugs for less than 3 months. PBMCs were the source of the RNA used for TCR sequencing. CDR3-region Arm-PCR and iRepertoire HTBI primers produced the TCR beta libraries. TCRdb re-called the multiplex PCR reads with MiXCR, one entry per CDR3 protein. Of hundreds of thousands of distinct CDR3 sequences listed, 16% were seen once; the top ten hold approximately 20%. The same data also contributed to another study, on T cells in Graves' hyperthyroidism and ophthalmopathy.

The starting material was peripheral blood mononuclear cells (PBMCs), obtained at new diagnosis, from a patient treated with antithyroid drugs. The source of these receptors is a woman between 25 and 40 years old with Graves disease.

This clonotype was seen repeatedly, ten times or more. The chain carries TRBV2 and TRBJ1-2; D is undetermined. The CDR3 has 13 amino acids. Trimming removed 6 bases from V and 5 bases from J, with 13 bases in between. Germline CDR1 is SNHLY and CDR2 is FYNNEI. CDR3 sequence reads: CASRTTGEYGYTF. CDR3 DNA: TGTGCCAGCAGGACGACGGGAGAGTATGGCTACACCTTC.

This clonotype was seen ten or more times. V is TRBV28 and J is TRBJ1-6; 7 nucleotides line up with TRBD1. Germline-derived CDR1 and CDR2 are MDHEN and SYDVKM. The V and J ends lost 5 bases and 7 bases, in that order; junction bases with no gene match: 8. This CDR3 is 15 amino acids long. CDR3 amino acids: CASSPNPGQNSPLHF. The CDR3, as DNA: TGTGCCAGCAGTCCAAATCCGGGACAGAATTCACCCCTCCACTTT.

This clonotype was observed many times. In DNA form, the CDR3 reads TGTGCCAGCAGTTACTCAGCTGAGACCCAGTACTTC. Protein sequence: CASSYSAETQYF. V is TRBV6-5 and J is TRBJ2-5; D is undetermined. This CDR3 has 12 residues. CDR1 and CDR2 from the germline V gene are MNHEY and SVGAGI. V was trimmed by 0 bases and J by 5 bases, leaving 4 bases between them.

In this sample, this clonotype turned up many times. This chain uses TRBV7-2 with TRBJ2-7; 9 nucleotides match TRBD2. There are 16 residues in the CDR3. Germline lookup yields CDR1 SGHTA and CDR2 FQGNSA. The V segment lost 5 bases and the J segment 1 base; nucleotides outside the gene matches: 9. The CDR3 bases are TGTGCCAGCAGCGTGACGACTAGCGGCATTTCCTACGAGCAGTACTTC. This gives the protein CASSVTTSGISYEQYF.

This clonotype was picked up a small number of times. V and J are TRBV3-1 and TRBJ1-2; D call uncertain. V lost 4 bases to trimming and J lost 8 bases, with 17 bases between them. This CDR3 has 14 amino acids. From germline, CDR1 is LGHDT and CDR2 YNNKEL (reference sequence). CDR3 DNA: TGTGCCAGCAGCCCAGTTGAGAGGAAAACAGGCTACACCTTC. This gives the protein CASSPVERKTGYTF.

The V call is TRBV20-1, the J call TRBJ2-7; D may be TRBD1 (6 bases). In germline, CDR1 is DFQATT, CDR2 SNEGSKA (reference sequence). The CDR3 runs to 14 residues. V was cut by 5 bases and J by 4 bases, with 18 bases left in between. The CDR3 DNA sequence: TGCAGTGCTTACCCGGGACAAGGGTTTTACGAGCAGTACTTC. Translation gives CSAYPGQGFYEQYF.

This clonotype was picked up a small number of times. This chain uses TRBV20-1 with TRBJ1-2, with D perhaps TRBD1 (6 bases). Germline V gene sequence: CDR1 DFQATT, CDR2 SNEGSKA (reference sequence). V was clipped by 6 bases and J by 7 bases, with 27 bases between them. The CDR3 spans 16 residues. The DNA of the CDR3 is TGCAGTGCGAAGGAAGTGGGGGCAGCCTTCCTATCTGGCTACACCTTC. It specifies CSAKEVGAAFLSGYTF.

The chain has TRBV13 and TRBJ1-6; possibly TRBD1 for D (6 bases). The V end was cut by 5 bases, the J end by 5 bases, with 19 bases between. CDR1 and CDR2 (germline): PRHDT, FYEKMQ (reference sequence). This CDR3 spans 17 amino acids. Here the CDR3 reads CASSRGLDRLDNSPLHF. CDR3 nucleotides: TGTGCCAGCAGCCGGGGACTGGACAGATTGGATAATTCACCCCTCCACTTT.

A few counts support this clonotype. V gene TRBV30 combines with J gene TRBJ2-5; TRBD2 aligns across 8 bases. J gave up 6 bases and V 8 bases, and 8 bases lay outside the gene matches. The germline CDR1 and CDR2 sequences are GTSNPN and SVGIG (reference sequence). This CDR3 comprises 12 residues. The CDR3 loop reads CAGTSGAQTQYF. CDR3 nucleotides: TGTGCCGGGACTAGTGGGGCCCAGACCCAGTACTTC. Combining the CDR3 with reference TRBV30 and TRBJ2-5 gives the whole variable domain SQTIHQWPATLVQPVGSPLSLECTVEGTSNPNLYWYRQAAGRGLQLLFYSVGIGQISSEVPQNLSASRPQDRQFILSSKKLLLSDSGFYLCAGTSGAQTQYFGPGTRLLVL.

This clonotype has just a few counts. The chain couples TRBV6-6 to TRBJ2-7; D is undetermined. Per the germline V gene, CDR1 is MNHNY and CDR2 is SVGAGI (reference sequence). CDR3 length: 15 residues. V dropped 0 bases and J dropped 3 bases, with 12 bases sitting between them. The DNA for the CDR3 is TGTGCCAGCAGTTACTCGGGCCCGGGCGTCTACGAGCAGTACTTC. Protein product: CASSYSGPGVYEQYF.

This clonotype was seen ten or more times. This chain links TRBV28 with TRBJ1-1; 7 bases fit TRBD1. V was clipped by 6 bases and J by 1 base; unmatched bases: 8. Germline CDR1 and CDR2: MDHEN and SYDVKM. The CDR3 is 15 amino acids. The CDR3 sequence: CASRYRGRWNTEAFF. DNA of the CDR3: TGTGCCAGCAGGTACAGGGGAAGGTGGAACACTGAAGCTTTCTTT.

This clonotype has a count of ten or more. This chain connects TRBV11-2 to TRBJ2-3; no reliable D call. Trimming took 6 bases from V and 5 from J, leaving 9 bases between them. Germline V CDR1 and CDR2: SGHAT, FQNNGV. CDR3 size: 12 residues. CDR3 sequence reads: CASSSGIDTQYF. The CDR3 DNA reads TGTGCCAGCAGTTCTGGGATAGATACGCAGTATTTT.

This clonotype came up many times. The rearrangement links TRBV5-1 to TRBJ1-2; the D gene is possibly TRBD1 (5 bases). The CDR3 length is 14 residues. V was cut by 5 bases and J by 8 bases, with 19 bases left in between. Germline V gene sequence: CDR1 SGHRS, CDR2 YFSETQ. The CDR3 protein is CASRPESGVRGYTF. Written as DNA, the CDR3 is TGCGCCAGCAGGCCCGAATCGGGGGTACGGGGCTACACCTTC. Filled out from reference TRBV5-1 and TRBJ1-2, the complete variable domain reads KAGVTQTPRYLIKTRGQQVTLSCSPISGHRSVSWYQQTPGQGLQFLFEYFSETQRNKGNFPGRFSGRQFSNSRSEMNVSTLELGDSALYLCASRPESGVRGYTFGSGTRLTVV.

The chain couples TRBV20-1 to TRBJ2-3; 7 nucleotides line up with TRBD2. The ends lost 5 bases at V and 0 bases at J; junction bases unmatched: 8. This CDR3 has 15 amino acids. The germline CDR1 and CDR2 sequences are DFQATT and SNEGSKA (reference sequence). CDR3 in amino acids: CSAYTSVGSTDTQYF. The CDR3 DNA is TGCAGTGCTTATACTAGCGTCGGTAGCACAGATACGCAGTATTTT.

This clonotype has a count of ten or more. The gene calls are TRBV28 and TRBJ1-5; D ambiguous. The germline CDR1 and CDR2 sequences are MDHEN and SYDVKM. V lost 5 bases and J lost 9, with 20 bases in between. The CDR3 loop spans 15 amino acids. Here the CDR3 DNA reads TGTGCCAGCAGTCCTCATCGCTCCGGGTATCGGCCCCAGCATTTT. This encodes CASSPHRSGYRPQHF. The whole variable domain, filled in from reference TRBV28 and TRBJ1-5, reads DVKVTQSSRYLVKRTGEKVFLECVQDMDHENMFWYRQDPGLGLRLIYFSYDVKMKEKGDIPEGYSVSREKKERFSLILESASTNQTSMYLCASSPHRSGYRPQHFGDGTRLSIL.

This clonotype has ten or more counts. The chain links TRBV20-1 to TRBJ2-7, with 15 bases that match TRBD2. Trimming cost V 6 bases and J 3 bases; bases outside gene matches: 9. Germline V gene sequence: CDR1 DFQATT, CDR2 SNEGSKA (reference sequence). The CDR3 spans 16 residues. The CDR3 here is CSAPVGTSGRIYEQYF. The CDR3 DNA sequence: TGCAGTGCCCCCGTCGGGACTAGCGGGAGGATCTACGAGCAGTACTTC.

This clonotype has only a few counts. CDR3 coding DNA: TGTGCCAGCAGCGTTACTAGCTTCAACTACGAGCAGTACTTC. Encoded protein: CASSVTSFNYEQYF. This chain uses TRBV9 with TRBJ2-7; possible D gene TRBD2, 6 bases. V was shortened by 2 bases and J by 3 bases, with 12 bases between the two germline ends. The length of the CDR3 is 14 residues. Germline lookup yields CDR1 SGDLS and CDR2 YYNGEE. Looking up the rest from reference TRBV9 and TRBJ2-7 gives the full variable domain: DSGVTQTPKHLITATGQRVTLRCSPRSGDLSVYWYQQSLDQGLQFLIQYYNGEERAKGNILERFSAQQFPDLHSELNLSSLELGDSALYFCASSVTSFNYEQYFGPGTRLTVT.

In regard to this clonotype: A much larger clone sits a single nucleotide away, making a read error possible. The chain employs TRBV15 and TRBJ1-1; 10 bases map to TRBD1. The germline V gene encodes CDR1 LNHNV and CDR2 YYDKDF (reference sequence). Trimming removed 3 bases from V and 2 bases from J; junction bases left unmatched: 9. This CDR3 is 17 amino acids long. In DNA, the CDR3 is TGTGCCACCAGCAGCGGACAGGGGGATATAGTAAACACTGAAGCTTTCTTT. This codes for CATSSGQGDIVNTEAFF.

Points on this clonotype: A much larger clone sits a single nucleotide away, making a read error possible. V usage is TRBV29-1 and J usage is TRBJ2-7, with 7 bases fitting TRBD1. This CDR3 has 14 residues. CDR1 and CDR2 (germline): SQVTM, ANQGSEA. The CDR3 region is CSVEGQGPSYEQHF. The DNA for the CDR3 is TGCAGCGTTGAAGGACAGGGCCCCTCCTACGAGCAGCACTTC.

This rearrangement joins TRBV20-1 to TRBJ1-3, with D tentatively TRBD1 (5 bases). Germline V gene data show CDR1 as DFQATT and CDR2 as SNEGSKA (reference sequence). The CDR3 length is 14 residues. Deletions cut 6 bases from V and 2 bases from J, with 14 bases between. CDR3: CSAHGTTAGNTIYF. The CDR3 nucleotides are TGCAGTGCCCACGGGACGACCGCTGGAAACACCATATATTTT.